A selection of T cell receptor beta chains follows, all from one sample in a study of blood T cell repertoires in COVID-19. Method: immunoSEQ multiplex PCR; TCRdb's copy keeps in-frame clones and lacks some. Counted here are 270,000 or so clones, almost 90% occurring once; the ten biggest clones make up around 2.3%. Sequenced sample: peripheral blood. The receptor set was obtained from a woman aged 60-70 years with COVID-19, enrolled during active disease. The CDR3 runs from the conserved cysteine through the conserved F or W. Fields, in order: V gene, J gene, CDR3 protein.

TRBV6-2/TRBV6-3	TRBJ2-1	CASSSPGLAGGSYNEQFF
TRBV27	TRBJ1-3	CASSLTGARDTIYF
TRBV4-2	TRBJ2-7	CASSPYGGQGEQYF
TRBV5-1	TRBJ2-5	CASRTGFQETQYF
TRBV30	TRBJ2-5	CAWRGRETQYF
TRBV7-9	TRBJ2-7	CASSLSRVGLDPEQYF
TRBV27	TRBJ2-7	CASSLKEASGEQYF
TRBV5-4	TRBJ1-2	CASSLNEQDYGYTF
TRBV19	TRBJ1-5	CASSTPQGSRNQPQHF
TRBV4-3	TRBJ1-4	CASSQDYRNPTNEKLFF
TRBV19	TRBJ1-2	CASIGGQGAFGYTF
TRBV27	TRBJ1-5	CASSGGSGQPQHF
TRBV30	TRBJ1-2	CAWTKGQKGYTF
TRBV19	TRBJ1-4	CASSMGPGNEKLFF
TRBV30	TRBJ1-1	CAWSTGRYTEAFF
TRBV5-6	TRBJ2-1	CASSLPGGLNEQFF
TRBV7-2	TRBJ1-1	CASSLGSDTEAFF
TRBV7-9	TRBJ1-5	CASSQGTGWDQPQHF
TRBV4-3	TRBJ2-7	CASSQVYGTGGYEQYF
TRBV27	TRBJ1-2	CASSFLTAGVGGYTF
TRBV5-1	TRBJ1-4	CASRFGTQGGNEKLFF
TRBV6-5	TRBJ1-6	CASTDGINNSPLHF
TRBV4-3	TRBJ2-7	CASSQSDRDYEQYF
TRBV15	TRBJ1-2	CATSRDLGLPLSTF
TRBV7-9	TRBJ1-2	CASSPDRGQVIYGYTF
TRBV3-1/TRBV3-2	TRBJ1-1	CASSQQGWGEAFF
TRBV6-5	TRBJ2-1	CASSYTGTGAHEQFF
TRBV11-3	TRBJ2-1	CASSLDGGLDNEQFF
TRBV2	TRBJ1-4	CASSGTGLEKLFF
TRBV4-2	TRBJ1-5	CASSQSLNRQVNQPQHF
TRBV7-6	TRBJ1-5	CASSFSSRNNQPQHF
TRBV11-2	TRBJ2-1	CASSSGGRSYNEQFF
TRBV15	TRBJ1-3	CATSMSGGTGNTIYF
TRBV5-1	TRBJ2-5	CASTGGEVLETQYF
TRBV4-1	TRBJ2-5	CASSQDHAAGGGETQYF
TRBV6-5	TRBJ1-4	CASSINRGGEKLFF
TRBV6-5	TRBJ1-1	CASKLDRGITEAFF
TRBV9	TRBJ2-1	CASSVSSGGASRYNEQFF
TRBV27	TRBJ1-5	CASSLYGGLNQPQHF
TRBV2	TRBJ2-7	CASSGSHEQYF
TRBV6-2/TRBV6-3	TRBJ2-7	CASSPGTGYEQYF
TRBV7-9	TRBJ2-7	CASSLYYEQYF
TRBV7-9	TRBJ2-3	CASSLFPSGGRSDTQYF
TRBV9	TRBJ2-2	CASSVGLAGGTNTGELFF